This T cell receptor beta chain was sequenced in a study of blood T cell repertoires in COVID-19. Study summary: Samples taken during acute and convalescent COVID-19 were collected in the United States, Italy and Spain. The cDNA or gDNA used as material had been derived from T cells, B-cell-depleted T cells, or PBMCs.

This clone was recorded only once. In the original processing: Counts of nucleated cells, estimated from reference gene primer amplification, were obtained. Measured with immunoSEQ multiplex PCR; TCRdb has only the in-frame clones, and not every one. That table is the source of V, J and clone size, and D and trimming were worked out from the DNA. The sample gives a few hundred thousand clones, more than 85% of which show up once; 0.9% to 1.2% is in the top ten. Participants came from fewer than 25 US areas, aged about 18 to 100 years. Unmatched junction bases numbered 14, after V lost 10 bases and J lost 8 bases. Germline assignment: CDR1 SNHLY and CDR2 FYNNEI. The CDR3 is 14 residues long.

The sequence was collected from a woman aged 30 to 39 who had recovered from COVID-19. The sample comprised PBMCs or T cells enriched from blood (not recorded which). The chain links TRBV2 to TRBJ1-2, with 9 positions matching TRBD1. The CDR3 sequence is CATGGDRAGWGYTF. CDR3 coding DNA: TGTGCCACCGGCGGGGACAGGGCCGGGTGGGGCTACACCTTC.